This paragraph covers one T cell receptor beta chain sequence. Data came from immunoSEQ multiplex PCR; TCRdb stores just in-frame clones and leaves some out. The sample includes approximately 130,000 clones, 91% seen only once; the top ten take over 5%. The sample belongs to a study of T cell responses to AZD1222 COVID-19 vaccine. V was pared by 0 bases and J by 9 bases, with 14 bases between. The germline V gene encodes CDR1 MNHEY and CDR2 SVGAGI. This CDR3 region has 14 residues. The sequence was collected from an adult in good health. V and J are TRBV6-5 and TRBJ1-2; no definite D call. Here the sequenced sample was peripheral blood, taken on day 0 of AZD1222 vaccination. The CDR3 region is CASSYSDRPHSYTF. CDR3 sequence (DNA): TGTGCCAGCAGTTACTCCGATCGTCCCCATAGCTACACCTTC.